This T cell receptor (beta chain) was retrieved from a study of T-cell memory formation after mild COVID-19. Study context: TCR clusters largely stayed donor specific. Study-level findings and limits: The authors left the SARS-CoV-2 specificity of second-wave clones peaking on day 37 unconfirmed. CD4/CD8 balance held among clones contracting day 15 to 85, and later expanders leaned CD4+.

This clonotype was seen more than once but under ten times. Its antigen remains unidentified. A 5'RACE reaction primed in the constant segment made cDNA libraries of TCR alpha and TCR beta, and these carried sample barcodes and UMIs. TCRdb reprocessed the 5' RACE reads via MiXCR and lists one record per CDR3 protein. This sample has around 340,000 distinct CDR3 sequences; approximately 15% occur once, and the top ten carry 20% to 25%. V lost 10 bases and J lost 4, with 24 bases in between. This CDR3 comprises 16 residues. Germline V CDR1 and CDR2: SEHNR, FQNEAQ (reference sequence). Sequenced sample: PBMCs or a T cell subset sorted from them (not recorded which). The sequence was collected from a man aged 18 to 35 who had mild COVID-19 (a few samples of this study predate the infection). Cell type and time point are not known. The V and J genes are TRBV7-9 and TRBJ2-3, with D perhaps matching TRBD1 (6 bases). The CDR3 is CATHPKLVGAPDTQYF. The CDR3, as DNA: TGTGCCACGCATCCGAAGCTGGTGGGGGCGCCAGATACGCAGTATTTT.